These 32 T cell receptor beta chains share one sample of origin, sequenced in a study of blood T cell repertoires in COVID-19. The repertoire was sequenced with immunoSEQ multiplex PCR; TCRdb's copy has only in-frame clones and lacks some. The sample carries 150,000 to 200,000 clones, under 80% recorded once. Sequencing input: PBMCs or T cells enriched from blood (not recorded which). Every receptor here comes from a woman between 50 and 59 years old with acute COVID-19.

CDR3 sequence (DNA): TGTGCCAGCAGTGACGCGGGGGGCAACTATGGCTACACCTTC. It encodes CASSDAGGNYGYTF. This chain connects TRBV6-4 to TRBJ1-2, with D possibly being TRBD1 (6 bases). The CDR3 runs 14 residues. From germline, CDR1 is MRHNA and CDR2 SNTAGT. V shed 2 bases and J shed 2 bases, with 9 bases lying between them.

This clone appeared a few times. The same CDR3 arises from other DNA sequences in this sample as well. The CDR3 loop reads CASSLYGYEQYV. DNA of the CDR3: TGTGCCAGCAGCTTGTACGGGTACGAGCAGTACGTC. The rearrangement links TRBV5-6 to TRBJ2-7, with D unresolved. Germline V gives CDR1 SGHDT, CDR2 YYEEEE. Trimming pared 1 base from V and 4 bases from J, leaving 6 bases between. The CDR3 sequence is 12 residues long.

This clone was found a few times. The V and J genes are TRBV6-2 or TRBV6-3 and TRBJ1-5, with unresolved D. Per the germline V gene, CDR1 is MNHEY and CDR2 is SVGEGT. V was shortened by 5 bases and J by 0 bases, with 8 bases between the two germline ends. The CDR3 runs to 14 residues. CDR3 sequence reads: CASSAAHSNQPQHF. The CDR3 nucleotides are TGTGCCAGCAGTGCGGCTCATAGCAATCAGCCCCAGCATTTT.

The chain joins TRBV28 to TRBJ1-5; D not certain. Germline V gene lookup returns CDR1 MDHEN and CDR2 SYDVKM. V gave up 1 base and J gave up 6 bases, with 13 bases separating them. The CDR3 covers 15 residues. CDR3 protein: CASSLSGKETQPQHF. The CDR3 DNA reads TGTGCCAGCAGTTTATCAGGAAAAGAGACTCAGCCCCAGCATTTT. Combining the CDR3 with reference TRBV28 and TRBJ1-5 gives the whole variable domain DVKVTQSSRYLVKRTGEKVFLECVQDMDHENMFWYRQDPGLGLRLIYFSYDVKMKEKGDIPEGYSVSREKKERFSLILESASTNQTSMYLCASSLSGKETQPQHFGDGTRLSIL.

V usage is TRBV6-4 and J usage is TRBJ2-3, with D unresolved. The CDR3 contains 11 residues. Germline V lookup: CDR1 MRHNA, CDR2 SNTAGT. V lost 3 bases and J 8 bases, leaving 6 bases between the germline ends. The CDR3 coding sequence is TGTGCCAGCAGTGATCTTTTTACGCAGTATTTT. This encodes CASSDLFTQYF.

Here the CDR3 reads CARRRAGGKADTQYF. Written as DNA, the CDR3 is TGTGCCAGGAGAAGAGCGGGGGGGAAGGCAGATACGCAGTATTTT. The gene calls are TRBV2 and TRBJ2-3; 10 bases align to TRBD2. V trimming: 9 bases; J trimming: 4 bases; junction bases outside the gene matches: 10. This CDR3 spans 15 amino acids. Germline V CDR1 and CDR2: SNHLY, FYNNEI.

There are a few counts of this clone. This chain links TRBV6-5 with TRBJ1-2; 7 nucleotides align to TRBD1. CDR1 is MNHEY and CDR2 is SVGAGI in the germline V gene. The CDR3 sequence is 13 residues long. V shed 9 bases and J 6 bases; nucleotides not matched to a gene: 10. CDR3 nucleotide sequence: TGTGCCAGTAACAGGGGCGAGGGACATGGCTACACCTTC. Translation gives CASNRGEGHGYTF.

V and J are TRBV11-2 and TRBJ2-1; the match to TRBD1 covers 7 bases. The V and J ends lost 7 bases and 4 bases, in that order; junction bases with no gene match: 13. The CDR3 is 16 residues long. CDR1 and CDR2 (germline): SGHAT, FQNNGV. CDR3 loop: CASNRRGGVEYNEQFF. CDR3 bases: TGTGCCAGCAACCGAAGAGGGGGCGTGGAGTACAATGAGCAGTTCTTC. The entire variable domain, with the rest obtained from reference TRBV11-2 and TRBJ2-1, is as follows: EAGVAQSPRYKIIEKRQSVAFWCNPISGHATLYWYQQILGQGPKLLIQFQNNGVVDDSQLPKDRFSAERLKGVDSTLKIQPAKLEDSAVYLCASNRRGGVEYNEQFFGPGTRLTVL.

This clone has only one observation. The rearrangement uses TRBV13 and TRBJ1-4; 10 bases match TRBD1. CDR1 is PRHDT, CDR2 FYEKMQ, per germline (reference sequence). There are 14 residues in the CDR3. V lost 5 bases, J lost 8 bases, and 5 bases stayed unmatched. The CDR3 DNA reads as TGTGCCAGCAGCACCGGGACAGGGGCGGAAAAACTGTTTTTT. Its translation is CASSTGTGAEKLFF.

V gene TRBV29-1 combines with J gene TRBJ1-5; tentative D call: TRBD1 (6 bases). The CDR3 is made up of 14 amino acids. Trimming pared 7 bases from V and 4 bases from J, leaving 17 bases between. Germline lookup yields CDR1 SQVTM and CDR2 ANQGSEA. The chain's CDR3 is CSALAGGSNQPQHF. The CDR3 DNA reads TGCAGCGCCCTGGCGGGGGGCAGTAATCAGCCCCAGCATTTT.

This clone was picked up a small number of times. The gene calls are TRBV28 and TRBJ1-2; TRBD1 might be the D (5 bases). This CDR3 contains 13 residues. The V end lost 7 bases, the J end lost 6 bases, and 15 bases lay between the germline ends. The V gene's germline CDR1 is MDHEN and CDR2 SYDVKM. CDR3 DNA: TGTGCCAGCACCTGGGGAGGAGGGGATGGCTACACCTTC. The encoded protein is CASTWGGGDGYTF.

The chain uses TRBV11-2 and TRBJ2-5, with 8 bases identical to TRBD1. Germline CDR1 SGHAT, CDR2 FQNNGV. The CDR3 sequence is 16 residues long. V lost 2 bases, J lost 2 bases, and 7 bases stayed unmatched. The CDR3 loop is CASSLRLGQGQETQYF. The CDR3 DNA reads as TGTGCCAGCAGCTTACGTCTAGGACAGGGTCAAGAGACCCAGTACTTC.

The chain has TRBV7-9 and TRBJ2-5; D unclear. V shed 1 base and J shed 1 base, with 7 bases lying between them. Germline V gives CDR1 SEHNR, CDR2 FQNEAQ (reference sequence). This CDR3 spans 14 amino acids. The CDR3 region is CASSLVGSQETQYF. CDR3 bases: TGTGCCAGCAGCTTAGTTGGCAGCCAAGAGACCCAGTACTTC. Variable domain in full (rest from reference TRBV7-9 and TRBJ2-5): DTGVSQNPRHKITKRGQNVTFRCDPISEHNRLYWYRQTLGQGPEFLTYFQNEAQLEKSRLLSDRFSAERPKGSFSTLEIQRTEQGDSAMYLCASSLVGSQETQYFGPGTRLLVL.

V and J are TRBV24-1 and TRBJ2-7; TRBD2 might be the D (7 bases). Trimming removed 5 bases at V and 1 base at J, with 17 bases between. This CDR3 region has 16 residues. Germline V gene data show CDR1 as KGHDR and CDR2 as SFDVKD. The DNA for the CDR3 is TGTGCCACCAGTGCCCTGGGGGGGCTTCCTTCCTACGAGCAGTACGTC. Translated: CATSALGGLPSYEQYV.

This clone was counted once. The rearrangement uses TRBV18 and TRBJ1-4; a possible D gene is TRBD1 (6 bases). The CDR3 sequence is 13 residues long. V dropped 3 bases and J dropped 13 bases, with 15 bases sitting between them. In germline, CDR1 is KGHSH, CDR2 LQKENI. The CDR3 is CASSPQDSRGLFF. The CDR3 DNA follows: TGTGCCAGCTCACCCCAGGACAGCCGGGGACTGTTTTTT.

The genes are TRBV2 and TRBJ2-5, with 13 bases identical to TRBD2. The CDR3 has 15 amino acids. J gave up 3 bases and V 5 bases, and 3 bases lay outside the gene matches. Per germline, CDR1 SNHLY and CDR2 FYNNEI. CDR3 in amino acids: CASSLGLAGEETQYF. DNA for the CDR3: TGTGCCAGCAGTCTTGGACTAGCGGGGGAAGAGACCCAGTACTTC.

The rearrangement links TRBV19 to TRBJ1-5; D is perhaps TRBD1 (6 bases). The germline V gene encodes CDR1 LNHDA and CDR2 SQIVND (reference sequence). This CDR3 is built from 15 residues. V was cut by 6 bases and J by 5 bases, with 17 bases left in between. CDR3 in DNA: TGTGCCAGTAGGGCCGACAGGAGGCGCCATCAGCCCCAGCATTTT. This translates into CASRADRRRHQPQHF.

This clone was detected a few times. The rearrangement joins TRBV28 to TRBJ1-6; D not certain. In germline, CDR1 is MDHEN, CDR2 SYDVKM. Trimming shortened V by 5 bases and J by 0 bases, and 8 bases separated the two germline ends. CDR3 size: 15 residues. In nucleotides, the CDR3 is TGTGCCAGCAGTCCCTCGGGCTCCTATAATTCACCCCTCCACTTT. Translating it yields CASSPSGSYNSPLHF.

The chain couples TRBV5-1 to TRBJ1-3, with a weak D call TRBD1 (5 bases). Germline CDR1 and CDR2: SGHRS and YFSETQ. The CDR3 loop spans 16 amino acids. Deletions cut 2 bases from V and 0 bases from J, with 12 bases between. CDR3 DNA sequence: TGCGCCAGCAGCTTATCTGGGGCTTTCTCTGGAAACACCATATATTTT. As protein: CASSLSGAFSGNTIYF.

V gene TRBV5-1 combines with J gene TRBJ1-1; D perhaps matches TRBD1 (5 bases). V shed 4 bases and J shed 5 bases, with 18 bases lying between them. The CDR3 is made up of 15 amino acids. Germline lookup yields CDR1 SGHRS and CDR2 YFSETQ. The chain's CDR3 is CASSPGRNGGTEAFF. CDR3 nucleotides: TGCGCCAGCAGCCCGGGACGCAATGGAGGGACTGAAGCTTTCTTT.

The V gene is TRBV18, the J gene TRBJ2-3; D is ambiguous. The CDR3 has 13 amino acids. The V gene's germline CDR1 is KGHSH and CDR2 LQKENI. Trimming shortened V by 5 bases and J by 0 bases, and 6 bases separated the two germline ends. The CDR3, as DNA: TGTGCCAGCTCATATAGTAGCACAGATACGCAGTATTTT. Its translation is CASSYSSTDTQYF.

The chain has TRBV6-2 or TRBV6-3 and TRBJ1-3, with TRBD1 as a possible D gene (5 bases). V lost 2 bases to trimming and J lost 4 bases, with 12 bases between them. CDR3 length: 15 amino acids. Germline loops: CDR1 MNHEY, CDR2 SVGEGT. The CDR3 region is CASSYGGGGGNTIYF. The CDR3 nucleotides are TGTGCCAGCAGTTACGGCGGGGGAGGCGGAAACACCATATATTTT.

The genes are TRBV28 and TRBJ2-4, with D possibly matching TRBD2 (5 bases). Trimming shortened V by 10 bases and J by 3 bases, and 16 bases separated the two germline ends. The germline V gene has CDR1 MDHEN and CDR2 SYDVKM. This CDR3 spans 14 amino acids. DNA of the CDR3: TGTGCCACCGTCAGTTCCGAGGGCAAAAACATTCAGTACTTC. Translated, it gives CATVSSEGKNIQYF.

The chain uses TRBV28 and TRBJ1-5; D is uncertain. V was trimmed by 3 bases and J by 5 bases, leaving 14 bases between them. The CDR3 is made up of 15 amino acids. CDR1 is MDHEN and CDR2 is SYDVKM in the germline V gene. The CDR3 is CASSFGGPWDQPQHF. CDR3 sequence (DNA): TGTGCCAGCAGTTTTGGTGGGCCTTGGGATCAGCCCCAGCATTTT.

This chain connects TRBV6-5 to TRBJ1-6, with 7 positions matching TRBD1. The CDR3 has 15 amino acids. After removal of 4 bases from V and 4 bases from J, the junction contained 4 bases not matched to a gene. From germline, CDR1 is MNHEY and CDR2 SVGAGI. The CDR3 protein is CASSLEGQYNSPLHF. In DNA, the CDR3 is TGTGCCAGCAGTTTGGAGGGACAGTATAATTCACCCCTCCACTTT.

The V gene is TRBV29-1, the J gene TRBJ2-5; TRBD2 might be the D (5 bases). Germline loops: CDR1 SQVTM, CDR2 ANQGSEA. V lost 6 bases, J lost 1 base, and 15 bases lay in between. The CDR3 is made up of 14 amino acids. Here the CDR3 DNA reads TGCAGCGTGAAGGGAGACATCACCCAAGAGACCCAGTACTTC. Its protein is CSVKGDITQETQYF.

This clone was seen a handful of times. This chain links TRBV6-5 with TRBJ1-5; 8 positions agree with TRBD1. Germline CDR1 MNHEY, CDR2 SVGAGI. The CDR3 runs to 14 residues. J gave up 7 bases and V 2 bases, and 4 bases lay outside the gene matches. The CDR3 bases are TGTGCCAGCAGTTACCGAGACAGGGGCCAGCCCCAGCATTTT. Its protein product is CASSYRDRGQPQHF.

A note on this clone: Distinct nucleotide sequences in the sample also encode this CDR3. This chain links TRBV3-1 (or the pseudogene TRBV3-2) with TRBJ2-3; 13 nucleotides agree with TRBD2. This CDR3 region has 16 residues. CDR1 LGHDT and CDR2 YNNKEL come from the germline V gene (reference sequence). J was trimmed by 0 bases and V by 7 bases; bases with no gene match: 4. The CDR3 sequence is CASTGLAGASTDTQYF. The CDR3 nucleotides read TGTGCCAGCACAGGACTAGCGGGGGCTAGCACAGATACGCAGTATTTT.

CDR3 bases: TGTGCCACCAAGACGAGGGTTGGCACTGAAGCTTTCTTT. Translated, it gives CATKTRVGTEAFF. The rearrangement links TRBV28 to TRBJ1-1; the D is unclear. The V and J ends lost 10 bases and 4 bases respectively, with 16 bases between them. The CDR3 length is 13 residues. Germline V gene sequence: CDR1 MDHEN, CDR2 SYDVKM.

CDR3 bases: TGCAGCGTCGTCCGAGGACAGATGAACACTGAAGCTTTCTTT. Its translation: CSVVRGQMNTEAFF. V is TRBV29-1 and J is TRBJ1-1, with TRBD1 as a possible D gene (6 bases). Germline loops: CDR1 SQVTM, CDR2 ANQGSEA. Trimming took off 6 bases at V and 0 bases at J, with 14 bases between the two ends. The CDR3 is made up of 14 amino acids.

The sample holds a few counts of this clone. This chain connects TRBV19 to TRBJ2-3; possible D gene TRBD2, 7 bases. The CDR3 totals 17 residues. V was shortened by 4 bases and J by 1 base, with 18 bases between the two germline ends. Germline CDR1 is LNHDA and CDR2 is SQIVND (reference sequence). In nucleotides, the CDR3 is TGTGCCAGTAGTAACCAGGGGAGGGGAAGGGGCACAGATACGCAGTATTTT. Translated: CASSNQGRGRGTDTQYF.

The count of this clone is one. The V gene is TRBV4-3, the J gene TRBJ1-2, with a tentative D call TRBD1 (5 bases). V was pared by 1 base and J by 3 bases, with 12 bases between. The CDR3 runs 15 residues. Germline assignment: CDR1 LGHNA and CDR2 YSLEER. The CDR3 region is CASSQVSGQDYGYTF. The CDR3 DNA follows: TGCGCCAGCAGCCAAGTTTCAGGGCAGGACTATGGCTACACCTTC.